Each of the 23 T cell receptor beta chains below was sequenced from the same sample in a study of identical twins. A single record per CDR3 protein comes from TCRdb applying MiXCR to the 5' RACE reads. The profile covers about 340,000 distinct CDR3 sequences, with over 9% appearing a single time and roughly 7% taken by the ten largest. This sample was shared with a second study, whose subject was yellow fever vaccine responses in identical twins.

Material: CD8+ T cells sorted from blood. These TCRs come from a woman aged 18-29 years in good health.

This clonotype was seen a few times. In DNA form, the CDR3 reads TGCAGCGTTCTCGGCCCCGTTTGTCCGTTGGGTTCCTACGAGCAGTACTTC. It codes for CSVLGPVCPLGSYEQYF. The chain couples TRBV29-1 to TRBJ2-7; no reliable D call. This CDR3 is 17 amino acids long. CDR1 is SQVTM and CDR2 is ANQGSEA in the germline V gene. V lost 5 bases, J lost 1 base, and 24 bases lay in between.

This chain's CDR3 is CSAVGRVTSSYNEQFF. The DNA for the CDR3 is TGCAGCGCCGTGGGCAGGGTTACAAGCTCCTACAATGAGCAGTTCTTC. The V call is TRBV29-1, the J call TRBJ2-1, with D possibly matching TRBD1 (5 bases). V was cut by 7 bases and J by 0 bases, with 19 bases left in between. The CDR3 is made up of 16 amino acids. The germline gives CDR1 SQVTM, CDR2 ANQGSEA.

The rearrangement links TRBV4-1 to TRBJ1-1; D might be TRBD1 (5 bases). In germline, CDR1 is MGHRA, CDR2 YSYEKL. The CDR3 spans 13 residues. Trimming shortened V by 5 bases and J by 4 bases, and 11 bases separated the two germline ends. The CDR3 here is CASSTGVSTEAFF. The CDR3 coding sequence is TGCGCCAGCAGCACGGGGGTGAGCACTGAAGCTTTCTTT.

V gene TRBV7-2 combines with J gene TRBJ2-7; D may match TRBD1 or TRBD2 (5 bases each). Trimming stripped 1 base from V and 3 bases from J, with 13 bases between. The CDR3 is 15 amino acids. CDR1 SGHTA and CDR2 FQGNSA come from the germline V gene. CDR3 loop: CASSLGTSGIYEQYF. The CDR3 DNA reads TGTGCCAGCAGCTTAGGGACATCGGGGATCTACGAGCAGTACTTC. The full variable domain, completed using reference TRBV7-2 and TRBJ2-7, is GAGVSQSPSNKVTEKGKDVELRCDPISGHTALYWYRQSLGQGLEFLIYFQGNSAPDKSGLPSDRFSAERTGGSVSTLTIQRTQQEDSAVYLCASSLGTSGIYEQYFGPGTRLTVT.

This clonotype was seen more than once but under ten times. This sequence joins TRBV7-8 and TRBJ1-4, with a weak D call TRBD1 (6 bases). The CDR3 sequence is 14 residues long. CDR1 is SGHVS, CDR2 FQNEAQ, per germline. Trimming shortened V by 5 bases and J by 4 bases, and 11 bases separated the two germline ends. Here the CDR3 reads CASSLTGSNEKLFF. The CDR3 coding sequence is TGTGCCAGCAGCCTTACAGGGAGTAATGAAAAACTGTTTTTT.

In this sample, this clonotype turned up many times. The junction does not match germline at one end; this may be a read error. The CDR3 loop reads CASSLGQPYEQYF. In nucleotides, the CDR3 is TGTGCCAGCAGCTTAGGACAGCCCTACGAGCAGTACTTC. The chain has TRBV12-3 or TRBV12-4 and TRBJ2-7, with D possibly being TRBD1 (6 bases). The length of the CDR3 is 13 residues.

The V and J genes are TRBV14 and TRBJ2-3; 9 nucleotides match TRBD1. The CDR3 runs to 16 residues. Germline lookup yields CDR1 SGHDN and CDR2 FVKESK. V lost 0 bases and J lost 5; bases outside the gene matches: 6. CDR3 sequence: CASSQERDRDRDTQYF. In nucleotides, the CDR3 is TGTGCCAGCAGCCAAGAACGGGACAGGGATCGAGATACGCAGTATTTT.

This clonotype was seen a few times. The J gene is TRBJ2-5, the V gene TRBV4-1, with TRBD2 identical over 11 bases. This CDR3 contains 16 residues. Germline V lookup: CDR1 MGHRA, CDR2 YSYEKL. The junction had 6 bases not matched to a gene; V was cut back by 1 base and J by 5 bases. The CDR3 DNA sequence: TGCGCCAGCAGCCAAGTGGCTAGCGGGGGGTCGGAGACCCAGTACTTC. It yields the protein CASSQVASGGSETQYF.

This clonotype was detected many times. The genes are TRBV7-9 and TRBJ2-1, with D unclear. Germline CDR1 reads SEHNR; CDR2 reads FQNEAQ (reference sequence). CDR3 length: 12 residues. Trimming stripped 2 bases from V and 8 bases from J, with 7 bases between. The DNA of the CDR3 is TGTGCCAGCAGCTTACGAGGTGATGAGCAGTTCTTC. Translating gives CASSLRGDEQFF.

This clonotype was picked up many times. The genes are TRBV4-1 and TRBJ2-5; TRBD1 might be the D (5 bases). This CDR3 region has 14 residues. V was pared by 4 bases and J by 0 bases, with 9 bases between. In germline, CDR1 is MGHRA, CDR2 YSYEKL. This CDR3 reads CASSPQGYQETQYF. CDR3 bases: TGCGCCAGCAGCCCGCAGGGATACCAAGAGACCCAGTACTTC.

This clonotype has a handful of counts. V gene TRBV10-3 combines with J gene TRBJ2-1; 9 bases are a match to TRBD1. The germline V gene encodes CDR1 ENHRY and CDR2 SYGVKD. J lost 7 bases, V lost 2 bases, and 6 bases had no gene match. This CDR3 has 15 amino acids. The CDR3 DNA reads as TGTGCCATCAGTGAGCTGGGACAGGGTCTGAATGAGCAGTTCTTC. Protein: CAISELGQGLNEQFF.

This clonotype was seen only a few times. The V gene is TRBV20-1, the J gene TRBJ2-1; D is tentatively TRBD1 or TRBD2 (5 bases each). The V end was cut by 3 bases, the J end by 3 bases, with 21 bases between. The germline V gene encodes CDR1 DFQATT and CDR2 SNEGSKA (reference sequence). This CDR3 comprises 17 residues. The CDR3 region has the DNA TGCAGTGCTAGCACAGAATACCTCGGGGCTGGCTACAATGAGCAGTTCTTC. Amino acids: CSASTEYLGAGYNEQFF.

This clonotype has just a few counts. The gene calls are TRBV10-2 and TRBJ2-7; D possibly corresponds to TRBD1 (6 bases). V lost 3 bases and J lost 0, with 6 bases in between. CDR3 size: 13 residues. CDR1 is WSHSY, CDR2 SAAADI, per germline. The CDR3 nucleotides are TGCGCCAGCAGTGAACAGGGCTCCTACGAGCAGTACGTC. It encodes CASSEQGSYEQYV.

Only a few counts were recorded for this clonotype. The chain combines TRBV2 with TRBJ2-1; 10 nucleotides align to TRBD1. The CDR3 has 13 residues. Germline V CDR1 and CDR2: SNHLY, FYNNEI. After removal of 4 bases from V and 7 bases from J, the junction contained 1 base not matched to a gene. For the CDR3, the DNA is TGTGCCAGCAGTGGACAGGGGGCTAATGAGCAGTTCTTC. Translating it yields CASSGQGANEQFF.

There are many counts of this clonotype. The chain is built from TRBV10-2 and TRBJ1-2, with D hard to call. The V end lost 7 bases, the J end lost 4 bases, and 13 bases lay between the germline ends. The CDR3 loop spans 13 amino acids. Germline V gene sequence: CDR1 WSHSY, CDR2 SAAADI. CDR3: CASTRDSAYGYTF. The CDR3 DNA reads TGCGCCAGCACCCGGGATTCGGCCTATGGCTACACCTTC.

This clonotype was picked up a small number of times. The V call is TRBV7-2, the J call TRBJ2-3, with unresolved D. V was clipped by 0 bases and J by 0 bases, with 13 bases between them. This CDR3 has 17 residues. Per the germline V gene, CDR1 is SGHTA and CDR2 is FQGNSA. CDR3 in DNA: TGTGCCAGCAGCTTAGCGGCGACATGGTACAGCACAGATACGCAGTATTTT. As protein: CASSLAATWYSTDTQYF.

This clonotype was seen ten or more times. The chain couples TRBV11-2 to TRBJ2-1; TRBD2 matches at 8 bases. Germline trimming cut 4 bases from V and 0 bases from J; bases unmatched to any gene: 2. CDR1 and CDR2 (germline): SGHAT, FQNNGV. The CDR3 consists of 15 residues. CDR3 in amino acids: CASSWGTSSYNEQFF. DNA of the CDR3: TGTGCCAGCAGCTGGGGGACTAGCTCCTACAATGAGCAGTTCTTC.

This clonotype is a singleton in its sample. The V call is TRBV28, the J call TRBJ2-7, with 12 bases fitting TRBD1. The CDR3 consists of 18 residues. After removal of 3 bases from V and 7 bases from J, the junction contained 16 bases not matched to a gene. Germline CDR1 reads MDHEN; CDR2 reads SYDVKM. CDR3 sequence (DNA): TGTGCCAGCAGTTTGAGCTACTACTCCGGGGACAGGGGGCGGGAGCAGTACGTC. Residues: CASSLSYYSGDRGREQYV.

This clonotype was recorded a few times. The V call is TRBV12-3 or TRBV12-4, the J call TRBJ2-5, with a possible D match to TRBD2 (5 bases). The V end was cut by 0 bases, the J end by 0 bases, with 8 bases between. The CDR3 extends over 15 amino acids. The CDR3 sequence is CASSLAGAYQETQYF. The CDR3 DNA reads TGTGCCAGCAGTTTAGCGGGAGCCTACCAAGAGACCCAGTACTTC.

This clonotype was recorded a few times. The CDR3: CASSGTGTYNEQFF. The CDR3, as DNA: TGTGCCAGCAGTGGGACAGGAACTTACAATGAGCAGTTCTTC. The chain employs TRBV2 and TRBJ2-1; 7 bases map to TRBD1. The J segment lost 4 bases and the V segment lost 4 bases, leaving 4 bases of the junction unmatched. This CDR3 comprises 14 residues. In germline, CDR1 is SNHLY, CDR2 FYNNEI.

This clonotype has more than one count but fewer than ten. The chain is built from TRBV20-1 and TRBJ2-1; D unresolved. V shed 5 bases and J shed 0 bases, with 11 bases lying between them. Per the germline V gene, CDR1 is DFQATT and CDR2 is SNEGSKA (reference sequence). The CDR3 contains 14 residues. CDR3 nucleotide sequence: TGCAGTGCTGAGATCCCGAGCTCCTACAATGAGCAGTTCTTC. The encoded protein is CSAEIPSSYNEQFF.

The rearrangement uses TRBV7-9 and TRBJ2-1; 8 nucleotides agree with TRBD2. The CDR3 has 14 residues. J gave up 8 bases and V 6 bases, and 9 bases lay outside the gene matches. The V gene's germline CDR1 is SEHNR and CDR2 FQNEAQ (reference sequence). CDR3 nucleotides: TGTGCCAGCAGGGAGACTAGCGCGGTATATGAGCAGTTCTTC. Translating it yields CASRETSAVYEQFF.

This clonotype was seen a few times. This chain connects TRBV3-1 to TRBJ2-2; perhaps TRBD1 as D (6 bases). The CDR3 loop spans 17 amino acids. The germline gives CDR1 LGHDT, CDR2 YNNKEL (reference sequence). V lost 4 bases, J lost 3 bases, and 18 bases lay in between. DNA for the CDR3: TGTGCCAGCAGCCTTTCCGGGTCAGGGGCGGACACCGGGGAGCTGTTTTTT. This codes for CASSLSGSGADTGELFF.